The T cell receptor (beta chain) under discussion was sequenced for a study of tumor T cells in aggressive B-cell lymphoma. This clone was detected only a few times. Trimming left V 6 bases short and J 8 bases short, with 16 bases between. Germline V gives CDR1 SNHLY, CDR2 FYNNEI. The CDR3 contains 13 residues. Here immunoSEQ multiplex PCR was the method, and the copy in TCRdb shows in-frame clones only, minus some. Found here are several thousand clones, about 80% of them singletons; the top ten hold approximately 7.4%. J is TRBJ1-2 and V is TRBV2; a possible D gene is TRBD1 (5 bases). Sequenced sample: tumor tissue. The TCR comes from an adult with diffuse large B cell lymphoma. The CDR3 sequence is CASRPAGGNGYTF. CDR3 coding DNA: TGTGCCAGCAGGCCCGCCGGGGGGAACGGCTACACCTTC.